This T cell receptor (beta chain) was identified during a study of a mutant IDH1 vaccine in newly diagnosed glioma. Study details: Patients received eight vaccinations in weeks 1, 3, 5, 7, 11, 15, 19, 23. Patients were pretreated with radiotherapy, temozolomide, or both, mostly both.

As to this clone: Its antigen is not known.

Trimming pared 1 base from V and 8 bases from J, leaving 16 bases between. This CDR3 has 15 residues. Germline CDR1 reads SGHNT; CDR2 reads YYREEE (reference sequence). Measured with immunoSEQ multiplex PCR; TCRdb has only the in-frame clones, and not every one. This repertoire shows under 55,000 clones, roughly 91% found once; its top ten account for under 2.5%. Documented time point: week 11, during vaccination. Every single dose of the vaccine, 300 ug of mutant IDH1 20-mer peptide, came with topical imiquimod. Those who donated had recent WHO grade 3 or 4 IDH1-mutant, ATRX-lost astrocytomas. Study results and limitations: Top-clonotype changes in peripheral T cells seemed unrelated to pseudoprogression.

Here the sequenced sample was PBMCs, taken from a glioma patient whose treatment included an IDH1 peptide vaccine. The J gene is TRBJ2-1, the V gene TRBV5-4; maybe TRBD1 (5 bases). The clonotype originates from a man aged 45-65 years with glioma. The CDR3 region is CASSLSRAIFDEQFF. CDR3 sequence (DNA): TGTGCCAGCAGCTTGAGCAGGGCTATATTCGATGAGCAGTTCTTC.